These T cell receptor beta chains were read from a single sample in a study of cytomegalovirus exposure and HLA in healthy donors. Generated by immunoSEQ multiplex PCR, the TCRdb table keeps only in-frame clones and is missing some. The sample records about 180,000 clones, 70% to 80% being singletons. Material for sequencing was PBMCs. The receptors here all came from a man aged 18-30 years in good health and CMV-seronegative. Both conserved end residues are trimmed from each CDR3. Each record gives: J gene, V gene, CDR3 protein.

j_call: TRBJ2-3
v_call: TRBV4-2
cdr3_aa: ASSQDNRETDTQY

j_call: TRBJ2-2
v_call: TRBV6-5
cdr3_aa: ASRAAGNTGELF

j_call: TRBJ1-5
v_call: TRBV19
cdr3_aa: ASRGSRSNQPQH

j_call: TRBJ1-1
v_call: TRBV2
cdr3_aa: ASLFSGTEAF

j_call: TRBJ2-1
v_call: TRBV11-3
cdr3_aa: ASSFITDLTGTGNNEQF

j_call: TRBJ2-1
v_call: TRBV10-1
cdr3_aa: ASSPLAGASYNEQF

j_call: TRBJ2-6
v_call: TRBV6-5
cdr3_aa: ASSYGSSGANVLT

j_call: TRBJ2-5
v_call: TRBV19
cdr3_aa: ASSVAGLPQETQY

j_call: TRBJ1-4
v_call: TRBV7-9
cdr3_aa: ASSLGSVEEKLF

j_call: TRBJ2-1
v_call: TRBV4-2
cdr3_aa: ASSQDGLAGNEQF

j_call: TRBJ2-1
v_call: TRBV7-9
cdr3_aa: ASSLPGLAGDNEQF

j_call: TRBJ1-6
v_call: TRBV10-1
cdr3_aa: ASSRAQGWNSPLH

j_call: TRBJ2-1
v_call: TRBV9
cdr3_aa: ASSVGGRNRHNEQF

j_call: TRBJ2-2
v_call: TRBV6-1
cdr3_aa: ASSATGLAGAVGGELF

j_call: TRBJ1-1
v_call: TRBV5-1
cdr3_aa: ASSETGQTNTEAF

j_call: TRBJ2-4
v_call: TRBV14
cdr3_aa: ASGDRVNIQY

j_call: TRBJ2-1
v_call: TRBV27
cdr3_aa: ASSPGLAGVNEQF